This TCR beta chain came from a study of breast tumors, draining lymph nodes, adjacent tissues. The study, taken as a whole, reports: Compared with basal-like, luminal-like tumors shared significantly more repertoire with nontumor tissue. Most tumor T cells seemingly derive from lymph node, then expand in tumor. The lymph node origin of tumor T cells was framed as consistent with a hypothesis, not demonstrated. Tumors had less TCR diversity than lymph nodes, more than nontumor tissue.

The CDR3 runs to 13 residues. CDR1 is MNHEY, CDR2 SVGAGI, per germline. V was cut by 6 bases and J by 0 bases, with 6 bases left in between. MiXCR, run by TCRdb on the multiplex PCR reads, gives a single entry per CDR3 protein. The repertoire includes 150,000 to 250,000 distinct CDR3 sequences, roughly 29% of them detected once, and approximately 4.5% sits in the top ten. About this clonotype: Antigen unknown. The conserved phenylalanine or tryptophan normally closing the CDR3 is absent here, so this likely arose from a read error.

Axillary draining lymph nodes of breast cancer patients supplied the node samples. Sequenced material: axillary lymph node tissue. The chain uses TRBV6-5 and TRBJ1-3; no definite D call. The clonotype comes from a female donor with breast cancer. Some clones in this sample may be carry-over from other donors' samples. CDR3 in amino acids: CASSFRSGNTIYA. The CDR3 coding sequence is TGTGCCAGCAGCTTCCGCTCTGGAAACACCATATATGCT.